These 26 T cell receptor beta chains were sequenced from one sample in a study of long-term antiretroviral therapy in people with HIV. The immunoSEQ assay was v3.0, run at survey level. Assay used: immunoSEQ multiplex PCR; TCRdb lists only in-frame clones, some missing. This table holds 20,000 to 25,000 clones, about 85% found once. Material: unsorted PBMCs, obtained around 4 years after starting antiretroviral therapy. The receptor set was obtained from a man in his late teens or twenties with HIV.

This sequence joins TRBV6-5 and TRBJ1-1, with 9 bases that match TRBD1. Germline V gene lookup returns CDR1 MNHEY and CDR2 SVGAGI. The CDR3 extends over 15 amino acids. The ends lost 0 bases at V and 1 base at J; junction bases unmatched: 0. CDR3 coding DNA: TGTGCCAGCAGTTACTCGGACAGGGGGAACACTGAAGCTTTCTTT. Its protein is CASSYSDRGNTEAFF.

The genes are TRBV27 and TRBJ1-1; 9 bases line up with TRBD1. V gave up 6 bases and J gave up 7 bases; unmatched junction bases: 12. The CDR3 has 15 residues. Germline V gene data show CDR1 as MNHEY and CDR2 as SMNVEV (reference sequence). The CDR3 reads CASRKPGQGVIEAFF. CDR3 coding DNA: TGTGCCAGCAGAAAACCGGGACAGGGAGTCATTGAAGCTTTCTTT.

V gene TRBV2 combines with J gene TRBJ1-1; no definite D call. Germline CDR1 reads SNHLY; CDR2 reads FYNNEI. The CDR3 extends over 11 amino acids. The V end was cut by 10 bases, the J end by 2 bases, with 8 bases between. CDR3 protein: CAIGGNTEAFF. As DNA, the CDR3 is TGTGCCATCGGAGGAAACACTGAAGCTTTCTTT.

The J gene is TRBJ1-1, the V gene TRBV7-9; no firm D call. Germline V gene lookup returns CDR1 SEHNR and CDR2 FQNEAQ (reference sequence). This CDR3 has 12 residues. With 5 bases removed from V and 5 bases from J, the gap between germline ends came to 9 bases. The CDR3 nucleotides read TGTGCCAGCAGCCCCCCGGGGACTGAAGCTTTCTTT. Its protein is CASSPPGTEAFF.

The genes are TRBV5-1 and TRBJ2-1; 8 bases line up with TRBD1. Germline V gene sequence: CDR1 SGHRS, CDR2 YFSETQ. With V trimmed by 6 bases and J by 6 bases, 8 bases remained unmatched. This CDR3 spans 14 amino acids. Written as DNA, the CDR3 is TGCGCCAGCACCCAGACAGGGGTTCGCAATGAGCAGTTCTTC. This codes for CASTQTGVRNEQFF.

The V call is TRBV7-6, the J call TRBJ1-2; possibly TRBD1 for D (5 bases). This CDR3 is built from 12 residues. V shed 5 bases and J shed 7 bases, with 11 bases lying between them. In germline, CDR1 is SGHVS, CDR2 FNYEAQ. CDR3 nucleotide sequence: TGTGCCAGCAGCAGAGGGGACTTTGGCTACACCTTC. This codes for CASSRGDFGYTF.

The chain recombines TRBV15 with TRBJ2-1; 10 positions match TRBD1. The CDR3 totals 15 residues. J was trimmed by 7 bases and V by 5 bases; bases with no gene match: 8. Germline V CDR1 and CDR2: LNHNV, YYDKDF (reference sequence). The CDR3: CATSRRQGAKNEQFF. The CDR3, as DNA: TGTGCCACCAGCCGTAGACAGGGGGCGAAGAATGAGCAGTTCTTC.

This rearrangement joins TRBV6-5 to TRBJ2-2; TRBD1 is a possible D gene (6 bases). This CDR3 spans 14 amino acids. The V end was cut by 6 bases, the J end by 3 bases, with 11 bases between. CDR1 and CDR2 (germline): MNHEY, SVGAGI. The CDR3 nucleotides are TGTGCCAGCAGCTCGGGACAACACACCGGGGAGCTGTTTTTT. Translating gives CASSSGQHTGELFF.

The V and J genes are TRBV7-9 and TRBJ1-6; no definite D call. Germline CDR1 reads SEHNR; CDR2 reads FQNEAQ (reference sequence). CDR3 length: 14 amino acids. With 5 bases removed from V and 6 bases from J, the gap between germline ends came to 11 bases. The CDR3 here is CASSLTSSNSPLHF. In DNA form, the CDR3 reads TGTGCCAGCAGCCTCACAAGTTCTAATTCACCCCTCCACTTT.

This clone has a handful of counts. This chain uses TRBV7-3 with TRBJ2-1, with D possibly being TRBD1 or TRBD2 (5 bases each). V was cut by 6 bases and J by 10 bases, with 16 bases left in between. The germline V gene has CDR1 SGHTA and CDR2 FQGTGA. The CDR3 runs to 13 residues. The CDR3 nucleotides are TGTGCCAGCAGTTCAGACCGGGACCAAGAGCAGTTCTTC. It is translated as CASSSDRDQEQFF.

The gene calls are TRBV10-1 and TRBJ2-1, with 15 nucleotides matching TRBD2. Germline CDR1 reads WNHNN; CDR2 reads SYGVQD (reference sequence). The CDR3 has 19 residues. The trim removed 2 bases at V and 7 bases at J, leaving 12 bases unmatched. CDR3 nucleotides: TGCGCCAGCAGTGAGGTGGGACTAGCGGGGGGTCGGCCCGAGAATGAGCAGTTCTTC. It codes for CASSEVGLAGGRPENEQFF.

Here the CDR3 DNA reads TGTGCCAGCAGTTACGGGGTCTACAATGAGCAGTTCTTC. Its protein is CASSYGVYNEQFF. The chain has TRBV6-6 and TRBJ2-1, with D hard to call. The V and J ends lost 2 bases and 3 bases respectively, with 5 bases between them. Germline V CDR1 and CDR2: MNHNY, SVGAGI (reference sequence). There are 13 residues in the CDR3.

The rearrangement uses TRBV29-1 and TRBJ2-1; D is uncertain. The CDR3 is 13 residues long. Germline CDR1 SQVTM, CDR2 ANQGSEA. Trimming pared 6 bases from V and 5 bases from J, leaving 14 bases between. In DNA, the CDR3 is TGCAGCGTGGCCGGGCCTATCCACAATGAGCAGTTCTTC. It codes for CSVAGPIHNEQFF.

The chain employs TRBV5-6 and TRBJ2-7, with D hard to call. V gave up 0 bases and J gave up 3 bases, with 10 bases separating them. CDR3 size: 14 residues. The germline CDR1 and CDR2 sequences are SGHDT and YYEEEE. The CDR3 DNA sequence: TGTGCCAGCAGCTTGGGGTCCAGCCACTACGAGCAGTACGTC. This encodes CASSLGSSHYEQYV.

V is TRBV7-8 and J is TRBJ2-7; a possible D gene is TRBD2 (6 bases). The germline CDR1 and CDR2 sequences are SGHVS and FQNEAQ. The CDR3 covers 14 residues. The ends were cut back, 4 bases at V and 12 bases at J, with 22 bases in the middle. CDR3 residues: CASSWGLASADLYV. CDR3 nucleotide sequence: TGTGCCAGCAGCTGGGGTCTCGCTAGCGCCGACCTGTACGTC.

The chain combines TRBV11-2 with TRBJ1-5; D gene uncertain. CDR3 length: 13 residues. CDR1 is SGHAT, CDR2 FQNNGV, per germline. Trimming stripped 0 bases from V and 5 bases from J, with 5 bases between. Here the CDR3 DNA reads TGTGCCAGCAGCTTAGAATGGGATCAGCCCCAGCATTTT. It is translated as CASSLEWDQPQHF.

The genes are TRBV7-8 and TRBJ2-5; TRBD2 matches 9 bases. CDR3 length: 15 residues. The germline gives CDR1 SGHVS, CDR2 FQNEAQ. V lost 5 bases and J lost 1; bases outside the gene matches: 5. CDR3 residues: CASSRAGGSQETQYF. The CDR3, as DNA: TGTGCCAGCAGCCGCGCGGGGGGGAGCCAAGAGACCCAGTACTTC.

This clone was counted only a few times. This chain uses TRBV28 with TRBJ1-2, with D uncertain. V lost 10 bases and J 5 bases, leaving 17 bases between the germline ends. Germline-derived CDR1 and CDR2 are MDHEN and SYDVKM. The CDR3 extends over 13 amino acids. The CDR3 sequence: CATLMGQVYGYTF. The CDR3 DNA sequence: TGTGCCACCCTCATGGGCCAGGTGTATGGCTACACCTTC.

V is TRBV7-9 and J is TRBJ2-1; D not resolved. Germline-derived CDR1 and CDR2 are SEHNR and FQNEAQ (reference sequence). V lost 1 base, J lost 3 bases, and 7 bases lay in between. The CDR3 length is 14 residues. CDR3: CASSLVFDYNEQFF. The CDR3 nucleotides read TGTGCCAGCAGCTTAGTGTTTGACTACAATGAGCAGTTCTTC.

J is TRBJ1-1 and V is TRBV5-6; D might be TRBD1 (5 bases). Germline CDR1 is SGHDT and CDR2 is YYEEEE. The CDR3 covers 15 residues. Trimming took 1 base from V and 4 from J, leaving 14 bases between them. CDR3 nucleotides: TGTGCCAGCAGCTTGAAATGGGGGGTCCTCACTGAAGCTTTCTTT. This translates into CASSLKWGVLTEAFF.

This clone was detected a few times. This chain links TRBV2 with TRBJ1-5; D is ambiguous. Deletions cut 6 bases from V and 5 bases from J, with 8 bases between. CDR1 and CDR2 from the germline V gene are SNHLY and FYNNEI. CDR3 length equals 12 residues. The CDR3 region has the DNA TGTGCCAGCAGAGACGGGCATCAGCCCCAGCATTTT. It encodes CASRDGHQPQHF. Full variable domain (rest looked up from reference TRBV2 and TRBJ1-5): EPEVTQTPSHQVTQMGQEVILRCVPISNHLYFYWYRQILGQKVEFLVSFYNNEISEKSEIFDDQFSVERPDGSNFTLKIRSTKLEDSAMYFCASRDGHQPQHFGDGTRLSIL.

The CDR3 DNA sequence: TGCAGCGTTGAAGATGGAGAGGCGGGTCAGCCCCAGCATTTT. Its protein product is CSVEDGEAGQPQHF. V usage is TRBV29-1 and J usage is TRBJ1-5; no definite D call. V was cut by 0 bases and J by 6 bases, with 12 bases left in between. The germline CDR1 and CDR2 sequences are SQVTM and ANQGSEA. The CDR3 loop spans 14 amino acids.

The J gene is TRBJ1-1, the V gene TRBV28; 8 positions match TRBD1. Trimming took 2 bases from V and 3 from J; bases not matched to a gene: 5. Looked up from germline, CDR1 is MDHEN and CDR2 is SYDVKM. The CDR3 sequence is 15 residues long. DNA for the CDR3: TGTGCCAGCAGTTTACAGGGGGCTATTCACACTGAAGCTTTCTTT. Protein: CASSLQGAIHTEAFF.

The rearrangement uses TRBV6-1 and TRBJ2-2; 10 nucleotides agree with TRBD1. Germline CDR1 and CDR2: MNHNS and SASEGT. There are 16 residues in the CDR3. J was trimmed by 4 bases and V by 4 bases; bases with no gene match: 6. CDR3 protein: CASSARTGGSTGELFF. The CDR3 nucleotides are TGTGCCAGCAGTGCCCGGACAGGGGGTTCCACCGGGGAGCTGTTTTTT.

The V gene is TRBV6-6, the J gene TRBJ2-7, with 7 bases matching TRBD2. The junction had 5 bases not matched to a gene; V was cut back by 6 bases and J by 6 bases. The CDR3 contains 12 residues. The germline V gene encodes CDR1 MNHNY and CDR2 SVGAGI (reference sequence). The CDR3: CASRGGVGEQYV. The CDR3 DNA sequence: TGTGCCAGCAGGGGAGGGGTCGGCGAGCAGTACGTC.

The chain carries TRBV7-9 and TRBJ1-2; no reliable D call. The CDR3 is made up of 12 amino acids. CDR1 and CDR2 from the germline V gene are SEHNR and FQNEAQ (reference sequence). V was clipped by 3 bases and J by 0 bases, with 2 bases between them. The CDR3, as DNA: TGTGCCAGCAGCTTTCCTAACTATGGCTACACCTTC. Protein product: CASSFPNYGYTF.